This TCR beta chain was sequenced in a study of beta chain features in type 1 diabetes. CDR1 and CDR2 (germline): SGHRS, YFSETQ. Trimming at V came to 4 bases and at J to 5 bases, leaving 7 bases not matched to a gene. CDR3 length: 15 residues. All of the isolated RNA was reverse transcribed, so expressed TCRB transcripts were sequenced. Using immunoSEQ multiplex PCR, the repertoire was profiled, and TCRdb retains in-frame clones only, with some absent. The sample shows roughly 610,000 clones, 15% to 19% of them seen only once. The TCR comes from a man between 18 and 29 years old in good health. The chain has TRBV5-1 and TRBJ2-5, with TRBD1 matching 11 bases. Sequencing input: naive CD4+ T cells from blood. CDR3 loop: CASSRDRGSSETQYF. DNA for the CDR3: TGCGCCAGCAGCCGGGACAGGGGGTCCTCGGAGACCCAGTACTTC.